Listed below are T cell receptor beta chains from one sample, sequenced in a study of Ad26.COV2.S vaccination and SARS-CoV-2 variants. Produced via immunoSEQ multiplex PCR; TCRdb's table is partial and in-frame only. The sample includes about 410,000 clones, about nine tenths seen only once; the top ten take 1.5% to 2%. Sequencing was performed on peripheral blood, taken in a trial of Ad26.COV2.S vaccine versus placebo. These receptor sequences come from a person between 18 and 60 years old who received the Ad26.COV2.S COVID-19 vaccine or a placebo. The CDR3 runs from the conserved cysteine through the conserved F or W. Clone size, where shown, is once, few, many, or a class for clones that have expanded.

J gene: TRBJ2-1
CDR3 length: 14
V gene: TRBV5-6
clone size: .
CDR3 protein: CASSTMGRTNEQFF

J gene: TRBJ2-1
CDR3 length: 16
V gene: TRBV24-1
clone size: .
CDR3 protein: CATSDPQGSSYNEQFF

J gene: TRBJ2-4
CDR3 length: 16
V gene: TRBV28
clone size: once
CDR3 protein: CASSPKGAVAKNIQYF

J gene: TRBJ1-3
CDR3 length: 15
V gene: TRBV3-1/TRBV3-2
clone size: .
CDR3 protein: CASSLQGMAGNTIYF

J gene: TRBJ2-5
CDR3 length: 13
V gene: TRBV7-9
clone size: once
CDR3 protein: CASSLWGDETQYF

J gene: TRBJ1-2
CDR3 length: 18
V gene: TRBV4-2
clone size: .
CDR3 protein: CASSPERRVPYQGYGYTF

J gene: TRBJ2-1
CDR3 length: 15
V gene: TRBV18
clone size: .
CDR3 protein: CASSPRQIFPNEQFF

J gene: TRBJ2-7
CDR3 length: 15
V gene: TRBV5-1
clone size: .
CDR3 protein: CASSPGQGARHEQYF

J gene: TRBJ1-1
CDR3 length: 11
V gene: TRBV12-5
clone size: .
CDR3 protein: CASGPGTEAFF

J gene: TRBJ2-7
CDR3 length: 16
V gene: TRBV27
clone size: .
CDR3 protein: CASSPPVRDRAYEQYF

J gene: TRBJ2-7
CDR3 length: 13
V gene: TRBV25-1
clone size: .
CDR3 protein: CASAGQGIITMNF

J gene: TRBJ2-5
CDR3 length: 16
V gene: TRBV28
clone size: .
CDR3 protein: CASSHGLKLGPETQYF

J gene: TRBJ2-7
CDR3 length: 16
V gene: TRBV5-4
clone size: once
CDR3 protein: CASSPPGTRSSYEQYF

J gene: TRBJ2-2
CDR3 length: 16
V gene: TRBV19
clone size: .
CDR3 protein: CASRAQGEPRSGELFF

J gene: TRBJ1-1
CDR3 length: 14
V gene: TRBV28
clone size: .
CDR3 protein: CASIPGPLNTEAFF

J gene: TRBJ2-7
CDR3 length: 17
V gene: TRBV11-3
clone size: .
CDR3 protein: CASSLVGTSGSSYEQYF

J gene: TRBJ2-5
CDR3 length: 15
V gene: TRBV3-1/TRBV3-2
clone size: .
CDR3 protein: CASSQVGGSFETQYF

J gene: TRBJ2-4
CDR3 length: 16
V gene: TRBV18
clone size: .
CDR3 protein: CASSPGTGIAKNIQYF

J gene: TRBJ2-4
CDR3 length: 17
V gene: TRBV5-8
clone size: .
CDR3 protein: CASISRPRFLAKNIQYF

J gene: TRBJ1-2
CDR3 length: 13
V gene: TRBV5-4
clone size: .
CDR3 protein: CASSWTKGYGYTF

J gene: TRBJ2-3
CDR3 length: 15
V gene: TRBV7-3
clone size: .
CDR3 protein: CASSQTSGSGDTQYF

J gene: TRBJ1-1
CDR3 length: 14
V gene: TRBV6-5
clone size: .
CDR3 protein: CASSHSRGVTEAFF

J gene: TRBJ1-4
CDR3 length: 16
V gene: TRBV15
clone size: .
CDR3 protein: CATSTPHEGKGEKLFF

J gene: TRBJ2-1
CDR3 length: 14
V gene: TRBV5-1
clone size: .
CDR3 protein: CASSPAGDYNEQFF

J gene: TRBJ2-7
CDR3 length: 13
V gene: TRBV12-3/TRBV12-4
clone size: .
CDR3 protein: CASALTRPDEQYF

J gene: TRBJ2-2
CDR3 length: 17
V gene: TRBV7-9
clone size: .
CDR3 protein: CASSLGRTSGADGELFF

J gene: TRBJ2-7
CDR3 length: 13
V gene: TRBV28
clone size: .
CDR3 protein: CASSWDRRYEQYF

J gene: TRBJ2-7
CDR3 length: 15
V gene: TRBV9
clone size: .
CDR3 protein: CASSHRDRGSYEQYF

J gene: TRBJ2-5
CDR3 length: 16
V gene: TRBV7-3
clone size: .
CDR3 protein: CASSLMGRAQLETQYF

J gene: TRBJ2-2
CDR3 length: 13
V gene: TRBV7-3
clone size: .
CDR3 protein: CASSSPPHGELFF

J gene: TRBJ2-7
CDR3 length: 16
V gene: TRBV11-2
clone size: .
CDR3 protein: CASSLELAGVSYEQYF

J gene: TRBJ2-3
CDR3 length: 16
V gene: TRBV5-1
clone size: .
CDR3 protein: CASSFRGRRVTDTQYF

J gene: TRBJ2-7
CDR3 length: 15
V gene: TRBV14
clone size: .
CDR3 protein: CASSHGTSGFLEQYF

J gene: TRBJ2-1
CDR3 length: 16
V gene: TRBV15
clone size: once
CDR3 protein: CATSRDGTSGYNEQFF

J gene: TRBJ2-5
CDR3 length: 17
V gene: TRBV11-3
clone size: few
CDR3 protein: CASSLVKGARGRETQYF

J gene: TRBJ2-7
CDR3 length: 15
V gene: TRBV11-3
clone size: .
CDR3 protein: CASSLTSGKAYEQYF

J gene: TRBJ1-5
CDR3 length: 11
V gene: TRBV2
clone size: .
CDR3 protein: CASSAGFPQHF

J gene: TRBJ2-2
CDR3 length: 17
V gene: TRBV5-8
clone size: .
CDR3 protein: CASSLNPASGYTGELFF

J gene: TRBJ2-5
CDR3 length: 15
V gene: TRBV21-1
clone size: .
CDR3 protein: CASSKTHTAKETQYF

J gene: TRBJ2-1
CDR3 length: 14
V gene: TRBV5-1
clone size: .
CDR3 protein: CASSFGQPRSEQFF

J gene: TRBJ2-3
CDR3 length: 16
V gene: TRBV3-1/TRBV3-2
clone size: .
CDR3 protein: CASSQDGGRSADTQYF